This T cell receptor beta chain was sequenced during a study of T cell clonotyping in hematopoietic cell transplantation. Findings of the study overall: Pathologically expanded recipient clonotypes increased progressively from day 30 to day 180 as diversity fell.

Remarks on this clone: The antigen remains unidentified.

The CDR3 length is 15 residues. V trimming: 2 bases; J trimming: 4 bases; junction bases outside the gene matches: 5. Germline V lookup: CDR1 LNHNV, CDR2 YYDKDF (reference sequence). Regarding time point: recipient sample about 28 days before transplant, after cytoreduction. Repertoires were generated with immunoSEQ multiplex PCR, while TCRdb's copy carries only in-frame clones and drops some. Of under 20,000 clones detected, 86% appear once; the ten largest clones hold over 7.5%. V usage is TRBV15 and J usage is TRBJ2-1; 7 positions agree with TRBD1. This clonotype was sampled from a middle-aged man with acute myeloid leukemia. Some clones in this sample may be carry-over from other donors' samples. Specimen: peripheral blood mononuclear cells, collected before stem cell transplant. This CDR3 is CATSRLGQNYNEQFF. The CDR3 region has the DNA TGTGCCACCAGCAGACTGGGACAGAATTACAATGAGCAGTTCTTC. The whole variable domain, filled in from reference TRBV15 and TRBJ2-1, reads DAMVIQNPRYQVTQFGKPVTLSCSQTLNHNVMYWYQQKSSQAPKLLFHYYDKDFNNEADTPDNFQSRRPNTSFCFLDIRSPGLGDTAMYLCATSRLGQNYNEQFFGPGTRLTVL.